This T cell receptor (beta chain) was recorded in a study of blood T cell repertoires in COVID-19. Study information: Spain, Italy and the United States supplied samples that represented acute and convalescent COVID-19.

Only in-frame clones appear in the TCRdb table, and some are missing; sequencing was by immunoSEQ multiplex PCR. The repertoire holds under 500,000 clones, with nearly 90% as singletons. The study drew participants aged about 18 to 90 years from roughly 25 US areas. Germline CDR1 is SGHKS and CDR2 is YYEKEE (reference sequence). This CDR3 comprises 17 residues. V trimming: 0 bases; J trimming: 0 bases; junction bases outside the gene matches: 4. This sequence was found in a woman aged 18 to 35 with acute COVID-19. This chain joins TRBV5-5 and TRBJ2-2; 8 bases align to TRBD1. Material: PBMCs or T cells enriched from blood (not recorded which). In nucleotides, the CDR3 is TGTGCCAGCAGCTTGGCCCGGACAGGGACGAACACCGGGGAGCTGTTTTTT. It translates to CASSLARTGTNTGELFF.